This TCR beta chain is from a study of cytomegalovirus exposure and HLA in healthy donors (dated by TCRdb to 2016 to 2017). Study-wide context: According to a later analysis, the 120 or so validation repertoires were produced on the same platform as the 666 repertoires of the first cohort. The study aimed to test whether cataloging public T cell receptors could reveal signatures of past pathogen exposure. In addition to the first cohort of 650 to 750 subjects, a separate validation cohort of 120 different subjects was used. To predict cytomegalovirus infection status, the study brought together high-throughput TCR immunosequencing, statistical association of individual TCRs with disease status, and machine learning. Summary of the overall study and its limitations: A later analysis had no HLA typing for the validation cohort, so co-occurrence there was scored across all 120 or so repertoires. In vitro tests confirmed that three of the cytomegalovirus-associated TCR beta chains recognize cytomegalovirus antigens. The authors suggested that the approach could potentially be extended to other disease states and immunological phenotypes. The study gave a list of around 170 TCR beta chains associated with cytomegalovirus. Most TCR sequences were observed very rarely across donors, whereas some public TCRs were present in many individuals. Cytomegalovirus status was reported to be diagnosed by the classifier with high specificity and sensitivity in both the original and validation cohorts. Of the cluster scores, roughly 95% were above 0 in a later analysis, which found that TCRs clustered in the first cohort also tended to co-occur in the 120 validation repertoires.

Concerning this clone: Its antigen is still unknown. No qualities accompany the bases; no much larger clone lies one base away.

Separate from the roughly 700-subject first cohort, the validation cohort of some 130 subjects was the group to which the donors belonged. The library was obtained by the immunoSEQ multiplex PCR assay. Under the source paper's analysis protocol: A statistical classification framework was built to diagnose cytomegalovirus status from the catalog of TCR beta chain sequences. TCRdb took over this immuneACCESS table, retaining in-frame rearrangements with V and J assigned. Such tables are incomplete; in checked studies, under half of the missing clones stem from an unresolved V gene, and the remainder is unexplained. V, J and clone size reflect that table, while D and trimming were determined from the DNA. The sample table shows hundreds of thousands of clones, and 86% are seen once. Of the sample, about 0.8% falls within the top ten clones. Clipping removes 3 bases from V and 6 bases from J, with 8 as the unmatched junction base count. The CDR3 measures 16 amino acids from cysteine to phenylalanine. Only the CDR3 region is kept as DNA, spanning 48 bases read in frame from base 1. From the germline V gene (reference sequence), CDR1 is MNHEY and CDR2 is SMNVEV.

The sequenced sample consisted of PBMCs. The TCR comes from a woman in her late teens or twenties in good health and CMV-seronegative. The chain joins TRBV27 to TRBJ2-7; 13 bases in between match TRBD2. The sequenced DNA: TGTGCCAGCAGTTTGGTACTAGCGGGAGGGCCGTGCGAGCAGTACTTC. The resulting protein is CASSLVLAGGPCEQYF.